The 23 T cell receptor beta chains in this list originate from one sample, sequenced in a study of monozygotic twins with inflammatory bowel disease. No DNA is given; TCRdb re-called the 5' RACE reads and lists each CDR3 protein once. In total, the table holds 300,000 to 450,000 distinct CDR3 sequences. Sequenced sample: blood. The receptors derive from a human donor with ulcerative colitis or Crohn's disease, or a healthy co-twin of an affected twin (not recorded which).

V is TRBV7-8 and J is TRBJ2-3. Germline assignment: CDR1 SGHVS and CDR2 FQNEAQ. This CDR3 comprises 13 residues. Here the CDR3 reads CASSLDRDHTQYF.

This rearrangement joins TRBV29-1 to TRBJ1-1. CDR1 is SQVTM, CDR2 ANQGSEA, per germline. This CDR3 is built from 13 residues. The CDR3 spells CSAVPGRSAEAFF.

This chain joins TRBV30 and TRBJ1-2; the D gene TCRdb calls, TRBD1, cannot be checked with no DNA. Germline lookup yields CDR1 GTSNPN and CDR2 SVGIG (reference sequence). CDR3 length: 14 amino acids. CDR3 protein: CAWNWGPNTGGYTF.

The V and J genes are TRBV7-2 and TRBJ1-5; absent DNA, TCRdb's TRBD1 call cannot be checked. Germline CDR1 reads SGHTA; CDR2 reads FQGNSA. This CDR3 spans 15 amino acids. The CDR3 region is CASSPSGGRNQPQHF.

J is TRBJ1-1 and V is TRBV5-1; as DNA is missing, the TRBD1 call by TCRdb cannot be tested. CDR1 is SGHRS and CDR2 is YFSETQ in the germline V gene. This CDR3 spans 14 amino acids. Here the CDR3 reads CASSFEGHGTEAFF.

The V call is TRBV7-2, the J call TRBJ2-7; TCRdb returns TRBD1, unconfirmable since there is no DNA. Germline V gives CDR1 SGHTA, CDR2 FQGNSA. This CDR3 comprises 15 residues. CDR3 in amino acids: CASSVRDRGRYEQYF.

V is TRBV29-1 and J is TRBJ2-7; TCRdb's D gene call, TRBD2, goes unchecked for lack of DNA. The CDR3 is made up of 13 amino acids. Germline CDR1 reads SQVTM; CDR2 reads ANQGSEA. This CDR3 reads CSVELADTYEQYF.

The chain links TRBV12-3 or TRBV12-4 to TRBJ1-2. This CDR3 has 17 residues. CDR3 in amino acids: CASSLYTGRRAGYGYTF.

The CDR3 here is CASSQKTGASTEAFF. This chain joins TRBV4-2 and TRBJ1-1; the D call from TCRdb, TRBD1, cannot be confirmed without DNA. This CDR3 region has 15 residues. Germline CDR1 LGHNA, CDR2 YNFKEQ.

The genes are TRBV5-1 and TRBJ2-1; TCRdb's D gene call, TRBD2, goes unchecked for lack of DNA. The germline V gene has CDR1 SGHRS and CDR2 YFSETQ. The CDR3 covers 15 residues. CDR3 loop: CASTPLDSPCNEQFF.

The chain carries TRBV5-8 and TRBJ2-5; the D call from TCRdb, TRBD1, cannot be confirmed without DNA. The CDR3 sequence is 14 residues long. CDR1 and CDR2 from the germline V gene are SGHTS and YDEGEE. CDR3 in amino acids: CASSAGQGWETQYF.

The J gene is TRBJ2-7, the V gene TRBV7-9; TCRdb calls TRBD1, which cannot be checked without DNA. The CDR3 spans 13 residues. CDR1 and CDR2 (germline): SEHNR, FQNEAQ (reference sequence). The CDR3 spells CASSSTGVGEQYF.

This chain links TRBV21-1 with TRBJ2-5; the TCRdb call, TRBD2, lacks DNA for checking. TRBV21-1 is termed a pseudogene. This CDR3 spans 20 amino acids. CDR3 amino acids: CASSSPGGLAGGRGFKTQYF.

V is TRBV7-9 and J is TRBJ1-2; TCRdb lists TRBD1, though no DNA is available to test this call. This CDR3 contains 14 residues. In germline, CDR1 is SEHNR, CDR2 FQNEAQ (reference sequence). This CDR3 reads CASSLDRGLGGYTF.

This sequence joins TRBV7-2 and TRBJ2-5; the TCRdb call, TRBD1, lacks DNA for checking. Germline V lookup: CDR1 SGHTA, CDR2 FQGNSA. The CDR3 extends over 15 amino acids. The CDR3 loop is CASSFDRGNQETQYF.

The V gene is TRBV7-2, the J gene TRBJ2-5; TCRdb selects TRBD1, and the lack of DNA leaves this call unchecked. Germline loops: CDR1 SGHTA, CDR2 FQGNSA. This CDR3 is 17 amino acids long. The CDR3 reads CASSLWWQPPGRETQYF.

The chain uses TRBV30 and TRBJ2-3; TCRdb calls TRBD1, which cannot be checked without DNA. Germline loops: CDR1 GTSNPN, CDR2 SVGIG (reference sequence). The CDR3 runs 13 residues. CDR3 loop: CACTPGWGDTQYF.

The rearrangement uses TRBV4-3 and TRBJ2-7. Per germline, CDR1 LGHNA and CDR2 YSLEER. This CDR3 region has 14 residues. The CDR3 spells CASSQGGQLTEQYF.

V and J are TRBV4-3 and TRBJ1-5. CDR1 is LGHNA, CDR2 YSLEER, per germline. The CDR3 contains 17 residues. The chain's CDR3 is CASSQDIAGRGGQPQHF.

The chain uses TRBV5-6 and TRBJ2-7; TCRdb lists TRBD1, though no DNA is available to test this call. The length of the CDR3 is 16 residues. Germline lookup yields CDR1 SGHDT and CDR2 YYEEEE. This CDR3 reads CASSLSNRGLGYEQYF. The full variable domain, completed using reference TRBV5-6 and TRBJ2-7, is DAGVTQSPTHLIKTRGQQVTLRCSPKSGHDTVSWYQQALGQGPQFIFQYYEEEERQRGNFPDRFSGHQFPNYSSELNVNALLLGDSALYLCASSLSNRGLGYEQYFGPGTRLTVT.

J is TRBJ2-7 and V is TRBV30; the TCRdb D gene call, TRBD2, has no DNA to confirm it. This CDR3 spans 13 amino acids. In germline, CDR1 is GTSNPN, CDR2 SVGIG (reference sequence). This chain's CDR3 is CAWMGGTNGEQYF.

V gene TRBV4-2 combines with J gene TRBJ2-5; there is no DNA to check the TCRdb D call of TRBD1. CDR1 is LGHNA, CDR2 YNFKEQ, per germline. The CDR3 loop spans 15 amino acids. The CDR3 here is CASSHKTGGEETQYF.

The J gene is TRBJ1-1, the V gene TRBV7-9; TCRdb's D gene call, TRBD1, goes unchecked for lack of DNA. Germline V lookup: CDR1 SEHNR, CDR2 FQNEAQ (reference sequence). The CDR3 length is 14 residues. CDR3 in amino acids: CASSLGGARTEAFF.